The 30 T cell receptor beta chains below come from one sample, sequenced in a study of shared clonotypes between healthy human individuals. The repertoire was sequenced with immunoSEQ multiplex PCR; TCRdb's copy has only in-frame clones and lacks some. The table lists 1.4 million to 1.5 million clones, roughly 95% of them singletons. Sequencing input: naive CD4+ T cells sorted from blood. The subset denotes: CD45RA+ positively selected. These receptors were taken from a man younger than 45 in good health.

The chain couples TRBV9 to TRBJ2-1; 8 nucleotides align to TRBD2. Per germline, CDR1 SGDLS and CDR2 YYNGEE. Trimming at V came to 0 bases and at J to 5 bases, leaving 1 base not matched to a gene. The CDR3 loop spans 14 amino acids. The CDR3 DNA reads TGTGCCAGCAGCGTAGAGGGACTAGACAATGAGCAGTTCTTC. Residues: CASSVEGLDNEQFF.

The chain links TRBV5-4 to TRBJ2-7; TRBD2 matches at 10 bases. The germline V gene encodes CDR1 SGHNT and CDR2 YYREEE (reference sequence). CDR3 size: 16 residues. The trim removed 4 bases at V and 4 bases at J, leaving 11 bases unmatched. The CDR3 DNA is TGTGCCAGCAGCCCTGATCCTAGCGGGAGTTCTTACGAGCAGTACTTC. Protein: CASSPDPSGSSYEQYF.

The chain recombines TRBV11-3 with TRBJ2-3; unclear D gene. The CDR3 covers 12 residues. V lost 5 bases and J 7 bases, leaving 10 bases between the germline ends. Germline V gene lookup returns CDR1 SGHNT and CDR2 YENEEA. The CDR3 region is CASSHPGNTQYF. The CDR3, as DNA: TGTGCCAGCAGCCACCCTGGGAATACGCAGTATTTT.

Here the CDR3 reads CASSLVGGGSDEQFF. The CDR3 region has the DNA TGCGCCAGCAGCTTGGTCGGGGGTGGTAGCGATGAGCAGTTCTTC. V and J are TRBV5-1 and TRBJ2-1; possibly TRBD2 for D (6 bases). The CDR3 extends over 15 amino acids. The germline V gene has CDR1 SGHRS and CDR2 YFSETQ. The V gene lost 0 bases and the J gene lost 8 bases, with 15 bases spanning the gap.

This clone was observed a single time. The chain links TRBV7-9 to TRBJ2-6, with 8 bases lining up with TRBD1. J lost 2 bases, V lost 5 bases, and 8 bases had no gene match. Germline CDR1 reads SEHNR; CDR2 reads FQNEAQ (reference sequence). This CDR3 has 17 residues. This chain's CDR3 is CASSKTGVLTGANVLTF. In DNA form, the CDR3 reads TGTGCCAGCAGCAAGACAGGGGTCCTTACTGGGGCCAACGTCCTGACTTTC.

The chain employs TRBV7-9 and TRBJ2-7; D is possibly TRBD1 or TRBD2 (6 bases each). The CDR3 totals 14 residues. The V and J ends lost 5 bases and 5 bases respectively, with 16 bases between them. Germline V CDR1 and CDR2: SEHNR, FQNEAQ (reference sequence). In nucleotides, the CDR3 is TGTGCCAGCAGCCTGACTAGGGGGGCCGACGAGCAGTACTTC. This gives the protein CASSLTRGADEQYF.

The chain carries TRBV6-4 and TRBJ1-4, with 8 bases lining up with TRBD1. Trimming took 5 bases from V and 7 from J; bases not matched to a gene: 6. This CDR3 has 14 residues. CDR1 MRHNA and CDR2 SNTAGT come from the germline V gene. CDR3 in amino acids: CASSPTGVGEKLFF. Here the CDR3 DNA reads TGTGCCAGCAGTCCGACAGGGGTGGGTGAAAAACTGTTTTTT.

The genes are TRBV18 and TRBJ1-4; D remains unclear. This CDR3 comprises 15 residues. Trimming shortened V by 3 bases and J by 5 bases, and 13 bases separated the two germline ends. Germline V CDR1 and CDR2: KGHSH, LQKENI. The CDR3 DNA follows: TGTGCCAGCTCACCGGGGAGGGATCGAAATGAAAAACTGTTTTTT. As protein: CASSPGRDRNEKLFF.

V usage is TRBV5-1 and J usage is TRBJ1-2; 12 nucleotides align to TRBD1. The V segment lost 5 bases and the J segment 8 bases; nucleotides outside the gene matches: 7. This CDR3 region has 14 residues. Germline CDR1 reads SGHRS; CDR2 reads YFSETQ. The CDR3 DNA follows: TGCGCCAGCAGTTCCGGGACAGGGGGCCGGGGCTACACCTTC. Translation: CASSSGTGGRGYTF.

Details on this clone: Distinct nucleotide sequences in the sample also encode this CDR3. The rearrangement uses TRBV2 and TRBJ2-1; TRBD1 aligns across 7 bases. This CDR3 spans 12 amino acids. Germline-derived CDR1 and CDR2 are SNHLY and FYNNEI. With V trimmed by 6 bases and J by 5 bases, 1 base remained unmatched. Here the CDR3 reads CASRQGNNEQFF. In DNA, the CDR3 is TGTGCCAGCAGACAGGGGAACAATGAGCAGTTCTTC.

The chain is built from TRBV29-1 and TRBJ2-5, with TRBD2 identical over 10 bases. The V segment lost 8 bases and the J segment 5 bases; nucleotides outside the gene matches: 11. The CDR3 spans 14 residues. Germline lookup yields CDR1 SQVTM and CDR2 ANQGSEA. CDR3 sequence: CSTLLAGVLETQYF. The CDR3 DNA sequence: TGCAGCACCCTTCTAGCGGGAGTTTTGGAGACCCAGTACTTC. Filled out from reference TRBV29-1 and TRBJ2-5, the complete variable domain reads SAVISQKPSRDICQRGTSLTIQCQVDSQVTMMFWYRQQPGQSLTLIATANQGSEATYESGFVIDKFPISRPNLTFSTLTVSNMSPEDSSIYLCSTLLAGVLETQYFGPGTRLLVL.

Here the CDR3 reads CASSLVETSGGNEQFF. CDR3 bases: TGTGCCAGCAGCTTAGTAGAGACTAGCGGGGGAAATGAGCAGTTCTTC. The gene calls are TRBV7-6 and TRBJ2-1, with 12 bases fitting TRBD2. The germline V gene encodes CDR1 SGHVS and CDR2 FNYEAQ. Trimming at V came to 1 base and at J to 7 bases, leaving 5 bases not matched to a gene. CDR3 length: 16 amino acids. The full variable domain, in which reference TRBV7-6 and TRBJ2-1 provide the parts outside the CDR3, is GAGVSQSPRYKVTKRGQDVALRCDPISGHVSLYWYRQALGQGPEFLTYFNYEAQQDKSGLPNDRFSAERPEGSISTLTIQRTEQRDSAMYRCASSLVETSGGNEQFFGPGTRLTVL.

V and J are TRBV19 and TRBJ1-5, with 7 bases that match TRBD1. The J segment lost 3 bases and the V segment lost 4 bases, leaving 12 bases of the junction unmatched. The germline V gene has CDR1 LNHDA and CDR2 SQIVND (reference sequence). The CDR3 has 17 residues. In nucleotides, the CDR3 is TGTGCCAGTAGTAGATTACCGGGACAGCAAACCAATCAGCCCCAGCATTTT. Translation gives CASSRLPGQQTNQPQHF.

This CDR3 reads CREGDTEAFF. The CDR3 DNA is TGCAGGGAGGGGGATACTGAAGCTTTCTTT. The J gene is TRBJ1-1, the V gene TRBV20-1; maybe TRBD1 (6 bases). The CDR3 loop spans 10 amino acids. Looked up from germline, CDR1 is DFQATT and CDR2 is SNEGSKA (reference sequence).

In regard to this clone: Other nucleotide sequences in the sample specify the same CDR3. The chain combines TRBV5-1 with TRBJ1-5; TRBD1 aligns across 7 bases. V was pared by 0 bases and J by 6 bases, with 3 bases of the junction left unmatched. From germline, CDR1 is SGHRS and CDR2 YFSETQ. The CDR3 is 14 amino acids. The CDR3 bases are TGCGCCAGCAGCTTGGGGTCAGGGGGTCAGCCCCAGCATTTT. Protein sequence: CASSLGSGGQPQHF.

This chain uses TRBV9 with TRBJ2-1, with 11 bases identical to TRBD2. The CDR3 loop spans 16 amino acids. Per germline, CDR1 SGDLS and CDR2 YYNGEE. V dropped 0 bases and J dropped 4; count of bases not matched to a gene: 3. Written as DNA, the CDR3 is TGTGCCAGCAGCGTAGGGGGACTAGCGGAGTACAATGAGCAGTTCTTC. This encodes CASSVGGLAEYNEQFF.

As for this clone: Other DNA sequences in this specimen translate into the identical CDR3. The V gene is TRBV19, the J gene TRBJ2-6; no clear D gene. The V end was cut by 3 bases, the J end by 2 bases, with 8 bases between. This CDR3 contains 15 residues. Germline V gene sequence: CDR1 LNHDA, CDR2 SQIVND (reference sequence). CDR3 sequence reads: CASSILGPGANVLTF. The CDR3, as DNA: TGTGCCAGTAGTATCCTGGGCCCTGGGGCCAACGTCCTGACTTTC.

The DNA of the CDR3 is TGTGCCAGCAGCGATTCGGGACAGGTCTACAATGAGCAGTTCTTC. Its protein is CASSDSGQVYNEQFF. J is TRBJ2-1 and V is TRBV9; 8 bases fit TRBD1. J was trimmed by 3 bases and V by 3 bases; bases with no gene match: 5. This CDR3 comprises 15 residues. CDR1 and CDR2 (germline): SGDLS, YYNGEE.

V and J are TRBV4-3 and TRBJ2-6; 8 bases line up with TRBD1. V gave up 2 bases and J gave up 0 bases; unmatched junction bases: 9. The germline gives CDR1 LGHNA, CDR2 YSLEER. This CDR3 is built from 19 residues. The CDR3 here is CASSQSQGVGNSGANVLTF. The CDR3 DNA follows: TGCGCCAGCAGCCAATCACAGGGGGTTGGCAACTCTGGGGCCAACGTCCTGACTTTC.

Concerning this clone itself: Other DNA sequences within the sample encode an identical CDR3. This chain links TRBV15 with TRBJ2-7; D possibly matches TRBD1 or TRBD2 (5 bases each). Trimming cost V 3 bases and J 2 bases, with 11 bases left between them. The CDR3 has 14 residues. Per germline, CDR1 LNHNV and CDR2 YYDKDF (reference sequence). CDR3 in amino acids: CATSRAGSAYEQYF. The CDR3 DNA is TGTGCCACCAGCAGGGCAGGGAGCGCCTACGAGCAGTACTTC.

The rearrangement links TRBV6-6 to TRBJ2-7; no firm D call. This CDR3 comprises 15 residues. Germline V gene lookup returns CDR1 MNHNY and CDR2 SVGAGI (reference sequence). Trimming shortened V by 4 bases and J by 5 bases, and 18 bases separated the two germline ends. DNA of the CDR3: TGTGCCAGCAGTTCCCTCCCTAAGAGCAAGAACGAGCAGTACTTC. Protein product: CASSSLPKSKNEQYF.

The rearrangement links TRBV5-5 to TRBJ1-5, with D possibly TRBD1 on 6 matching bases. Trimming shortened V by 4 bases and J by 9 bases, and 11 bases separated the two germline ends. Germline CDR1 SGHKS, CDR2 YYEKEE (reference sequence). CDR3 size: 12 residues. The CDR3: CASSPEGGPQHF. Here the CDR3 DNA reads TGTGCCAGCAGCCCGGAGGGGGGGCCCCAGCATTTT.

In this sample, this clone turned up once. This rearrangement joins TRBV18 to TRBJ2-1; TRBD1 matches at 7 bases. Germline lookup yields CDR1 KGHSH and CDR2 LQKENI. This CDR3 spans 12 amino acids. V shed 6 bases, J shed 16 bases, and the junction held 12 bases outside the gene matches. CDR3 nucleotides: TGTGCCAGCTCGCTACAGGGGTTCGGGGAATTCTTC. Translation: CASSLQGFGEFF.

The genes are TRBV7-9 and TRBJ2-5, with TRBD1 matching over 7 bases. Germline V gene sequence: CDR1 SEHNR, CDR2 FQNEAQ (reference sequence). Trimming took 3 bases from V and 3 from J; bases not matched to a gene: 13. This CDR3 has 17 amino acids. The DNA for the CDR3 is TGTGCCAGCAGCTTCCTTTGGAATGGACAGGCTAAAGAGACCCAGTACTTC. It yields the protein CASSFLWNGQAKETQYF.

The CDR3 reads CASSLVVWGDLTDTQYF. CDR3 coding DNA: TGTGCCAGCAGCTTGGTTGTTTGGGGGGATCTAACAGATACGCAGTATTTT. This chain connects TRBV5-4 to TRBJ2-3; D possibly corresponds to TRBD2 (6 bases). Germline V gene data show CDR1 as SGHNT and CDR2 as YYREEE (reference sequence). Trimming stripped 0 bases from V and 3 bases from J, with 17 bases between. The CDR3 contains 17 residues.

The rearrangement links TRBV10-1 to TRBJ2-1; 9 nucleotides match TRBD2. Losses at the gene ends were 2 bases for V and 12 bases for J; bases not matched to a gene: 5. Germline CDR1 is WNHNN and CDR2 is SYGVQD (reference sequence). This CDR3 contains 13 residues. The CDR3 is CASSEDLAGWQFF. The CDR3 bases are TGCGCCAGCAGTGAGGACCTAGCGGGATGGCAGTTCTTC.

As regards this clone: The same CDR3 also results from other DNA sequences found in this sample. The V call is TRBV15, the J call TRBJ2-7, with no clear D. The CDR3 totals 12 residues. Germline assignment: CDR1 LNHNV and CDR2 YYDKDF (reference sequence). V lost 0 bases and J 6 bases, leaving 6 bases between the germline ends. CDR3 DNA sequence: TGTGCCACCAGCAGAGATTCGCCCGAGCAGTACTTC. The encoded protein is CATSRDSPEQYF.

This chain connects TRBV5-1 to TRBJ2-1, with 11 bases fitting TRBD2. V gave up 4 bases and J gave up 6 bases; unmatched junction bases: 9. The germline gives CDR1 SGHRS, CDR2 YFSETQ. CDR3 length: 16 residues. CDR3 nucleotide sequence: TGCGCCAGCAGCCCATCTAGCGGGAGGCGGGGCAATGAGCAGTTCTTC. It codes for CASSPSSGRRGNEQFF.

As to this clone: At the DNA level, this CDR3 is encoded by other sequences in the same sample as well. The chain is built from TRBV7-2 and TRBJ2-5; D possibly corresponds to TRBD1 (5 bases). Trimming removed 1 base from V and 4 bases from J, with 7 bases in between. CDR1 is SGHTA and CDR2 is FQGNSA in the germline V gene. There are 13 residues in the CDR3. This chain's CDR3 is CASSLGRGETQYF. The CDR3 coding sequence is TGTGCCAGCAGCTTAGGAAGGGGAGAGACCCAGTACTTC.

The chain joins TRBV4-1 to TRBJ2-3, with a tentative D call TRBD2 (6 bases). Germline-derived CDR1 and CDR2 are MGHRA and YSYEKL. The V end lost 1 base, the J end lost 3 bases, and 11 bases lay between the germline ends. The CDR3 is made up of 15 amino acids. CDR3: CASSQVGAGTDTQYF. The CDR3 DNA is TGCGCCAGCAGCCAAGTAGGGGCGGGGACAGATACGCAGTATTTT.